What follows are 31 T cell receptor beta chains derived from one specimen sequenced in a study of low-dose radiotherapy and immunotherapy resistance in tumors. TRAV- and TRBV-specific primers, spanning alpha and beta chains, primed first-strand cDNA. Over about 19 PCR cycles, TCRs were amplified from a constant-region primer and V-primer adapter. Using its own MiXCR run on the reads, TCRdb lists one record per CDR3 protein. Counted here are nearly 95,000 distinct CDR3 sequences, more than 7.5% occurring once; the ten biggest clones make up around 0.97%. Time point described: before trial treatment. The specimen was PBMCs, collected before treatment. These receptors came from a male donor with prostate cancer.

This clonotype was picked up many times. The chain employs TRBV7-2 and TRBJ2-7; D gene unclear. CDR3 size: 12 residues. Deletions cut 4 bases from V and 3 bases from J, with 7 bases between. CDR1 is SGHTA, CDR2 FQGNSA, per germline. The CDR3 coding sequence is TGTGCCAGCAGCTCCCTGGGCTACGAGCAGTACTTC. The encoded protein is CASSSLGYEQYF.

This clonotype was counted between two and nine times. The chain combines TRBV19 with TRBJ2-1, with TRBD2 identical over 7 bases. This CDR3 region has 13 residues. The trim removed 4 bases at V and 11 bases at J, leaving 8 bases unmatched. Per the germline V gene, CDR1 is LNHDA and CDR2 is SQIVND (reference sequence). CDR3 DNA: TGTGCCAGTAGTACTTTGAGCGGGGACCAGCAGTTCTTC. It codes for CASSTLSGDQQFF.

In its sample, this clonotype was seen many times. This chain joins TRBV7-9 and TRBJ2-7; maybe TRBD1 (7 bases). Germline V gives CDR1 SEHNR, CDR2 FQNEAQ (reference sequence). The CDR3 is 15 amino acids. Trimming took 5 bases from V and 4 from J, leaving 18 bases between them. CDR3 nucleotides: TGTGCCAGCAGCCATCAGGGGGAGGCTCGTTACGAGCAGTACTTC. Translating it yields CASSHQGEARYEQYF.

CDR3 in amino acids: CASSYSTVTRGYIQYF. The DNA for the CDR3 is TGTGCCAGCAGTTACTCGACAGTTACTAGGGGGTACATTCAGTACTTC. The chain combines TRBV6-5 with TRBJ2-4, with D possibly being TRBD1 (6 bases). Trimming shortened V by 0 bases and J by 8 bases, and 17 bases separated the two germline ends. Germline CDR1 MNHEY, CDR2 SVGAGI. The CDR3 loop spans 16 amino acids.

The sample holds many counts of this clonotype. CDR3 sequence: CSARDGAGMLYNEQFF. The CDR3 DNA reads TGCAGTGCTAGAGATGGGGCAGGGATGCTTTACAATGAGCAGTTCTTC. The chain carries TRBV20-1 and TRBJ2-1; D might be TRBD1 (5 bases). This CDR3 has 16 residues. Trimming stripped 0 bases from V and 4 bases from J, with 16 bases between. The germline CDR1 and CDR2 sequences are DFQATT and SNEGSKA (reference sequence).

This clonotype was counted at least ten times. The rearrangement links TRBV29-1 to TRBJ1-1, with D possibly matching TRBD1 (6 bases). CDR3 size: 16 residues. The V end lost 4 bases, the J end lost 0 bases, and 18 bases lay between the germline ends. The germline V gene encodes CDR1 SQVTM and CDR2 ANQGSEA. The CDR3 DNA sequence: TGCAGCGTTGTATTAGGGGGGCGCCGCCTGAACACTGAAGCTTTCTTT. The encoded protein is CSVVLGGRRLNTEAFF.

Ten or more counts support this clonotype. The CDR3 nucleotides are TGTGCCAGCTCACCGGTCCGGGACGGCACGGGCACAGATACGCAGTATTTT. It yields the protein CASSPVRDGTGTDTQYF. This chain joins TRBV18 and TRBJ2-3; D is perhaps TRBD1 or TRBD2 (5 bases each). Trimming removed 3 bases from V and 1 base from J, with 17 bases in between. Germline loops: CDR1 KGHSH, CDR2 LQKENI. The CDR3 consists of 17 residues.

In its sample, this clonotype was seen many times. The V call is TRBV10-3, the J call TRBJ2-1; TRBD2 aligns across 14 bases. J was trimmed by 6 bases and V by 3 bases; bases with no gene match: 7. The CDR3 extends over 17 amino acids. In germline, CDR1 is ENHRY, CDR2 SYGVKD. This CDR3 reads CAISESHGTSGGNEQFF. CDR3 in DNA: TGTGCCATCAGTGAAAGTCATGGGACTAGCGGGGGCAATGAGCAGTTCTTC.

The sample holds many counts of this clonotype. This sequence joins TRBV28 and TRBJ2-2, with no clear D. V was cut by 8 bases and J by 4 bases, with 11 bases left in between. The CDR3 runs 13 residues. Germline assignment: CDR1 MDHEN and CDR2 SYDVKM. CDR3 DNA: TGTGCCAGCCAAAGCTGGAGCACCGGGGAGCTGTTTTTT. Translating it yields CASQSWSTGELFF. Using reference TRBV28 and TRBJ2-2 for the parts outside the CDR3, the full variable domain is DVKVTQSSRYLVKRTGEKVFLECVQDMDHENMFWYRQDPGLGLRLIYFSYDVKMKEKGDIPEGYSVSREKKERFSLILESASTNQTSMYLCASQSWSTGELFFGEGSRLTVL.

Many counts were recorded for this clonotype. V usage is TRBV6-6 and J usage is TRBJ1-1; D not certain. This CDR3 is built from 14 residues. Germline values: CDR1 MNHNY, CDR2 SVGAGI (reference sequence). Trimming cost V 0 bases and J 6 bases, with 11 bases left between them. The CDR3 loop reads CASSYSFDIAEAFF. The CDR3 DNA sequence: TGTGCCAGCAGTTACTCTTTTGACATCGCTGAAGCTTTCTTT.

The table lists this clonotype with many counts. The CDR3 DNA follows: TGTGCCCTCAGGGGGGGCGCGAACACCGGGGAGCTGTTTTTT. It translates to CALRGGANTGELFF. The rearrangement joins TRBV7-2 to TRBJ2-2; possibly TRBD1 or TRBD2 for D (7 bases each). Trimming left V 11 bases short and J 0 bases short, with 13 bases between. Germline V gene sequence: CDR1 SGHTA, CDR2 FQGNSA. The CDR3 runs to 14 residues.

There are many counts of this clonotype. The junction shows a germline mismatch at one end, possibly a read error. The chain joins TRBV12-3 or TRBV12-4 to TRBJ2-1, with 7 bases aligning to TRBD2. The CDR3 covers 11 residues. DNA for the CDR3: TGTGCCAGCACGGGATGGCGGGAGAGTTCCTTC. Amino acids: CASTGWRESSF.

Concerning this clonotype itself: This may be a read error: a much more frequent sequence differs by one nucleotide. This rearrangement joins TRBV28 to TRBJ2-7, with 8 bases lining up with TRBD1. Per the germline V gene, CDR1 is MDHEN and CDR2 is SYDVKM. CDR3 length equals 17 residues. The CDR3 loop is CVSSQRTGPTLKDEQYF. The CDR3 region has the DNA TGTGTCAGCAGTCAGAGGACAGGGCCTACCCTAAAGGACGAGCAGTACTTC.

This clonotype was found many times. The V call is TRBV12-3 or TRBV12-4, the J call TRBJ2-5, with TRBD2 matching 12 bases. CDR3 length: 14 amino acids. J lost 2 bases, V lost 6 bases, and 1 base had no gene match. DNA of the CDR3: TGTGCCAGCAGCGGACTAGCGGGACAAGAGACCCAGTACTTC. Encoded protein: CASSGLAGQETQYF.

This clonotype appeared a few times. The V and J genes are TRBV5-5 and TRBJ1-2; possible D gene TRBD1, 6 bases. This CDR3 has 15 amino acids. Trimming removed 0 bases at V and 2 bases at J, with 11 bases between. Germline-derived CDR1 and CDR2 are SGHKS and YYEKEE (reference sequence). The CDR3 region is CASSLVAGENYGYTF. CDR3 DNA sequence: TGTGCCAGCAGCTTGGTGGCAGGGGAGAACTATGGCTACACCTTC. The whole variable domain, filled in from reference TRBV5-5 and TRBJ1-2, reads DAGVTQSPTHLIKTRGQQVTLRCSPISGHKSVSWYQQVLGQGPQFIFQYYEKEERGRGNFPDRFSARQFPNYSSELNVNALLLGDSALYLCASSLVAGENYGYTFGSGTRLTVV.

This clonotype was counted at least ten times. The rearrangement links TRBV12-3 or TRBV12-4 to TRBJ1-2; 7 nucleotides match TRBD1. This CDR3 region has 17 residues. V gave up 6 bases and J gave up 4 bases; unmatched junction bases: 17. CDR3 residues: CASSRTAGTAPSYGYTF. CDR3 sequence (DNA): TGTGCCAGCAGCAGAACGGCCGGGACAGCCCCGAGCTATGGCTACACCTTC.

This clonotype was observed many times. The rearrangement uses TRBV11-2 and TRBJ2-3, with a tentative D call TRBD1 (5 bases). CDR1 and CDR2 from the germline V gene are SGHAT and FQNNGV. The CDR3 is made up of 15 amino acids. V lost 5 bases, J lost 4 bases, and 16 bases lay in between. Here the CDR3 reads CASSPLGWGADTQYF. CDR3 in DNA: TGTGCCAGCAGCCCGCTCGGGTGGGGCGCAGATACGCAGTATTTT.

As for this clonotype: With a far larger clone one base away, a read error is the likely cause. The V gene is TRBV7-9, the J gene TRBJ1-5; D is ambiguous. CDR1 is SEHNR and CDR2 is FQNEAQ in the germline V gene (reference sequence). CDR3 size: 14 residues. CDR3 region: CASNLDRLSKPQHF. The CDR3 region has the DNA TGTGCCAGCAACTTAGACCGTCTATCGAAGCCCCAGCATTTT.

This clonotype came up many times. The chain carries TRBV3-1 and TRBJ1-1, with D possibly matching TRBD1 (5 bases). Germline CDR1 LGHDT, CDR2 YNNKEL (reference sequence). CDR3 size: 13 residues. V lost 4 bases and J lost 6, with 12 bases in between. This CDR3 reads CASSPHGDPEAFF. For the CDR3, the DNA is TGTGCCAGCAGCCCTCATGGGGACCCTGAAGCTTTCTTT.

This clonotype was seen at least ten times. This chain joins TRBV20-1 and TRBJ1-5; D not certain. Germline V gene sequence: CDR1 DFQATT, CDR2 SNEGSKA (reference sequence). The CDR3 sequence is 13 residues long. Trimming shortened V by 3 bases and J by 7 bases, and 13 bases separated the two germline ends. The DNA for the CDR3 is TGCAGTGCTAGTGGAGCCCCCGGGCAGCCCCAGCATTTT. It codes for CSASGAPGQPQHF.

The count of this clonotype is one. This may come from a read error, since a much larger clone is one base off. This chain joins TRBV19 and TRBJ2-1, with D perhaps TRBD1 (6 bases). Trimming removed 3 bases from V and 4 bases from J, with 16 bases in between. The germline CDR1 and CDR2 sequences are LNHDA and SQIVND (reference sequence). The CDR3 consists of 16 residues. Here the CDR3 DNA reads TGTGCCAGTAGTATTGACAGGAGAGAGCCTTACAATGAGCAGTTCTTC. It encodes CASSIDRREPYNEQFF.

This clonotype was seen a handful of times. A much larger clone differs by one base, so this may be a read error. The chain couples TRBV20-1 to TRBJ2-7; the D gene is possibly TRBD2 (5 bases). This CDR3 comprises 12 residues. Germline V gene sequence: CDR1 DFQATT, CDR2 SNEGSKA (reference sequence). Trimming pared 1 base from V and 6 bases from J, leaving 10 bases between. CDR3 sequence (DNA): TGCAGTGCTAGAGCTAGCAGGAGCGAGCAGTACTTC. It encodes CSARASRSEQYF.

This clonotype occurred many times. The chain carries TRBV7-2 and TRBJ2-6; the D is unclear. The V gene's germline CDR1 is SGHTA and CDR2 FQGNSA. The CDR3 extends over 15 amino acids. Trimming removed 3 bases at V and 1 base at J, with 7 bases between. The CDR3 DNA is TGTGCCAGCAGCTTGCAGTCTTCTGGGGCCAACGTCCTGACTTTC. Its translation: CASSLQSSGANVLTF.

This clonotype occurred many times. The chain combines TRBV9 with TRBJ1-1; no reliable D call. V lost 0 bases to trimming and J lost 3 bases, with 6 bases between them. CDR1 and CDR2 from the germline V gene are SGDLS and YYNGEE. The CDR3 has 13 residues. CDR3 residues: CASSVERDTEAFF. In DNA form, the CDR3 reads TGTGCCAGCAGCGTAGAGAGGGACACTGAAGCTTTCTTT.

Concerning this clonotype itself: A much larger clone lies a single base off, so this may be a read error. The chain uses TRBV9 and TRBJ1-3; weak D call: TRBD1 (5 bases). CDR1 and CDR2 (germline): SGDLS, YYNGEE. V gave up 4 bases and J gave up 1 base, with 15 bases separating them. This CDR3 has 16 residues. This chain's CDR3 is CASSQSEQASGNTIYF. The CDR3 DNA is TGTGCCAGCAGCCAGTCGGAACAGGCTTCTGGAAACACCATATATTTT.

This clonotype was seen many times. This CDR3 is CAWSVGQGPYEQYF. The CDR3 coding sequence is TGTGCCTGGAGTGTGGGACAGGGGCCCTACGAGCAGTACTTC. This sequence joins TRBV30 and TRBJ2-7; 10 nucleotides match TRBD1. The CDR3 loop spans 14 amino acids. Germline assignment: CDR1 GTSNPN and CDR2 SVGIG (reference sequence). V dropped 0 bases and J dropped 2; count of bases not matched to a gene: 1.

In its sample, this clonotype was seen many times. J is TRBJ2-3 and V is TRBV4-3; 7 positions match TRBD2. V shed 0 bases and J 4 bases; nucleotides not matched to a gene: 7. Looked up from germline, CDR1 is LGHNA and CDR2 is YSLEER. This CDR3 has 16 amino acids. In DNA form, the CDR3 reads TGCGCCAGCAGCCAAGATAAGTCGGCGGGAGCAGATACGCAGTATTTT. It codes for CASSQDKSAGADTQYF.

This clonotype was seen repeatedly, ten times or more. This sequence joins TRBV6-6 and TRBJ1-5; TRBD1 matches 9 bases. Per the germline V gene, CDR1 is MNHNY and CDR2 is SVGAGI (reference sequence). The CDR3 has 16 amino acids. V shed 2 bases, J shed 0 bases, and the junction held 2 bases outside the gene matches. This CDR3 is CASSYVDRGSNQPQHF. The CDR3 DNA follows: TGTGCCAGCAGTTACGTGGACAGGGGTAGCAATCAGCCCCAGCATTTT.

Regarding this clonotype: A single base is all that separates this from a far larger clone, so a read error is likely. The rearrangement links TRBV27 to TRBJ2-7, with 13 bases that match TRBD2. The CDR3 is made up of 16 amino acids. With 6 bases clipped from V and 7 bases from J, the junction kept 12 bases outside the gene matches. Per the germline V gene, CDR1 is MNHEY and CDR2 is SMNVEV (reference sequence). The DNA of the CDR3 is TGTGCCAGCAGCCCCGGGACTAGCGGGGCCTACAATGAGCAGTACTTC. Its translation: CASSPGTSGAYNEQYF.

The table lists this clonotype with many counts. The chain is built from TRBV5-1 and TRBJ2-1; maybe TRBD2 (5 bases). There are 16 residues in the CDR3. V was shortened by 5 bases and J by 6 bases, with 21 bases between the two germline ends. The germline V gene has CDR1 SGHRS and CDR2 YFSETQ. The CDR3 protein is CASSGSSQPLINEQFF. In DNA form, the CDR3 reads TGCGCCAGCAGTGGGTCTAGCCAACCGCTCATCAATGAGCAGTTCTTC.

This clonotype was detected ten times or more. The chain employs TRBV5-1 and TRBJ2-5; 10 bases map to TRBD2. The V gene's germline CDR1 is SGHRS and CDR2 YFSETQ. V lost 3 bases, J lost 2 bases, and 4 bases stayed unmatched. This CDR3 is 15 amino acids long. CDR3 region: CASSSRTSGQETQYF. Written as DNA, the CDR3 is TGCGCCAGCAGCTCCAGGACTAGCGGACAAGAGACCCAGTACTTC. The full variable domain, completed using reference TRBV5-1 and TRBJ2-5, is KAGVTQTPRYLIKTRGQQVTLSCSPISGHRSVSWYQQTPGQGLQFLFEYFSETQRNKGNFPGRFSGRQFSNSRSEMNVSTLELGDSALYLCASSSRTSGQETQYFGPGTRLLVL.